This T cell receptor (beta chain) was recorded in a study of post-analysis software for immune sequencing data (dated by TCRdb to the mid-2010s). In the study overall: Relapsing-remitting, secondary progressive and progressive-relapsing multiple sclerosis were recorded as disease courses, and subtype annotation was lacking for some patients. The patient repertoires were set against about 12 previously published healthy control repertoires from donors whose ages ranged from roughly 6 to 25 years. A subset of samples was prepared in parallel using single-end sample barcoding, then pooled and co-amplified after Illumina adapter ligation. The research as a whole found: Significantly lower normalized Chao1 diversity was found in multiple sclerosis patients than in controls, suggesting substantial peripheral T-cell clonal expansion. Direct clustering with F measure showed strong co-clustering of samples prepared in the same batch, prompting a batch-effect correction. The multiple sclerosis patient group was slightly younger than the control group. Significantly higher frequencies in patients than in controls were found for five or six TRBV segments, including TRBV5-6, TRBV5-1 and TRBV20-1.

Libraries came from PCR. The instrument was an Illumina HiSeq 2500. To reduce PCR and sequencing biases, unique molecular identifiers were incorporated into the TCR beta cDNA libraries. Every 1 to 10 million input T cells yielded around 500,000 cDNA molecules, meaning each molecule approximated one T cell. The same protocol used for the earlier healthy control dataset was applied to prepare and sequence the patient libraries. Within a given batch, samples were prepared together, multiplexed and sequenced on the same HiSeq lane. As for how the authors treated the data: Raw barcoded reads were processed with MIGEC, discarding single-read molecular identifier groups before consensus assembly and CDR3 extraction. VDJtools was used for post-analysis of the clonotype tables, with diversity normalized by down-sampling every dataset to the smallest sample size. Repertoire overlap clustering matched CDR3 amino acid but not nucleotide sequences to correct batch-related cross-sample contamination. TCRdb reran the public reads through fastp at Q25 and MiXCR, keeping productive beta chains. Each CDR3 protein gets just one entry, which takes the most common genes and DNA from the rows behind it. The authors' filters were not applied to this entry. The sample records about 800,000 distinct CDR3 sequences, roughly 27% of which are singletons. Jointly, the top ten make up approximately 0.6% of the sample.

A few counts support this clonotype. The specificity of this receptor is unknown. No base qualities exist here, and no much larger clone lies one base off it. To demonstrate the VDJtools post-analysis software, TCR beta repertoires were profiled from the peripheral blood of about 14 young patients with multiple sclerosis. Multiple sclerosis patients were children and adolescents aged roughly 6 to 17 years. Trimming costs V 1 base and J 12 bases, and their ends lie 25 bases apart. CDR1 MDHEN and CDR2 SYDVKM are derived from the germline V gene. From the cysteine through the phenylalanine, the CDR3 covers 17 amino acids. The CDR3 DNA has 51 bases and is translated from base 1.

This receptor was obtained from a girl aged 5 to 17 with multiple sclerosis. Sequenced input: blood. The sequence links TRBV28 to TRBJ2-1; tentative D gene TRBD1, with 7 bases matching. The bases read TGTGCCAGCAGTTTATCCCGACAGGGACTGACCACGATGGGGCAGTTCTTC. The resulting protein is CASSLSRQGLTTMGQFF.